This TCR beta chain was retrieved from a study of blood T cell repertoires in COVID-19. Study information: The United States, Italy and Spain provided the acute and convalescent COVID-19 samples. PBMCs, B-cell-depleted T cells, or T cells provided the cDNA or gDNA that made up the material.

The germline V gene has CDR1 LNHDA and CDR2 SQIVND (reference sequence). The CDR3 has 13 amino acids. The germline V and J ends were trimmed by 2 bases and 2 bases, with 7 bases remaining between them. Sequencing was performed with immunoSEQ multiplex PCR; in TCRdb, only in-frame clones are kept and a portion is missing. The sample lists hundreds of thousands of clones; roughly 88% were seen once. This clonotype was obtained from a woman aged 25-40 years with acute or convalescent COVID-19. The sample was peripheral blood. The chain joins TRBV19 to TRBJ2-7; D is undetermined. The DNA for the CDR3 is TGTGCCAGTAGTATAAGGCAGGCCTACGAGCAGTACTTC. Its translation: CASSIRQAYEQYF.